Listed below are T cell receptor beta chains from one sample, sequenced in a study of blood T cell repertoires in COVID-19. Only in-frame clones appear in the TCRdb table, and some are missing; sequencing was by immunoSEQ multiplex PCR. In the table there are about 50,000 clones, approximately 89% of which are singletons. The sequenced material came from peripheral blood. These receptors were taken from a man in his fifties or sixties with acute or convalescent COVID-19. The CDR3 runs from the conserved cysteine through the conserved F or W. The order of the fields is CDR3 DNA, CDR3 protein, J gene, CDR3 length, clone size, D gene, V gene. A D gene is named only where the DNA matches it firmly. Not all rows give a size; the values are once, few, many and, for expanded clones, a class.

CDR3nt: TGTGCCAGCAGCCCATACACCTCCAGGGCTTTCTTT; CDR3aa: CASSPYTSRAFF; j_gene: TRBJ1-1; len: 12; abundance: -; d_gene: -; v_gene: TRBV28
CDR3nt: TGTGCCAGCAGCTTGGGAAGGGGCGAGCAGTACTTC; CDR3aa: CASSLGRGEQYF; j_gene: TRBJ2-7; len: 12; abundance: once; d_gene: -; v_gene: TRBV7-8
CDR3nt: TGTGCCAGCAGCGGCCCGGGACAGGGGGCTGGCTACACCTTC; CDR3aa: CASSGPGQGAGYTF; j_gene: TRBJ1-2; len: 14; abundance: few; d_gene: TRBD1; v_gene: TRBV9
CDR3nt: TGTGCCAGCAGCCACAGGTCCCAAGGCATTCAGTACTTC; CDR3aa: CASSHRSQGIQYF; j_gene: TRBJ2-4; len: 13; abundance: -; d_gene: -; v_gene: TRBV7-9
CDR3nt: TGTGCCACCAACGGGGGACCGGACTCCTACAATGAGCAGTTCTTC; CDR3aa: CATNGGPDSYNEQFF; j_gene: TRBJ2-1; len: 15; abundance: -; d_gene: -; v_gene: TRBV24-1
CDR3nt: TGTGCCAGCAGCGCCGGCCAAAGCGGATACACAGATACGCAGTATTTT; CDR3aa: CASSAGQSGYTDTQYF; j_gene: TRBJ2-3; len: 16; abundance: -; d_gene: -; v_gene: TRBV9
CDR3nt: TGCGCCAGCAGCTTGAGCTCAGACTCTAACTATGGCTACACCTTC; CDR3aa: CASSLSSDSNYGYTF; j_gene: TRBJ1-2; len: 15; abundance: -; d_gene: -; v_gene: TRBV5-1
CDR3nt: TGTGCCAGTAGTATAAGGTGGACTGAAGATACGCAGTATTTT; CDR3aa: CASSIRWTEDTQYF; j_gene: TRBJ2-3; len: 14; abundance: -; d_gene: -; v_gene: TRBV19
CDR3nt: TGTGCCAGTAGTCGTTCAGCAGGATCGCCCCAGCATTTT; CDR3aa: CASSRSAGSPQHF; j_gene: TRBJ1-5; len: 13; abundance: -; d_gene: -; v_gene: TRBV19
CDR3nt: TGTGCCAGCAGTGCGCCGGGACAGGGAGGTGAAAAACTGTTTTTT; CDR3aa: CASSAPGQGGEKLFF; j_gene: TRBJ1-4; len: 15; abundance: once; d_gene: TRBD1; v_gene: TRBV28
CDR3nt: TGTGCCAGTAGCAATACAGGGACTGAAGCTTTCTTT; CDR3aa: CASSNTGTEAFF; j_gene: TRBJ1-1; len: 12; abundance: -; d_gene: -; v_gene: TRBV19
CDR3nt: TGTGCCGAGCGTGCTGGGACTAGCTCCTACGAGCAGTACTTC; CDR3aa: CAERAGTSSYEQYF; j_gene: TRBJ2-7; len: 14; abundance: -; d_gene: TRBD2; v_gene: TRBV7-9
CDR3nt: TGTGCCAGCAGCCCTCTTCCAGGGGAGCTGAGAGATACGCAGTATTTT; CDR3aa: CASSPLPGELRDTQYF; j_gene: TRBJ2-3; len: 16; abundance: -; d_gene: -; v_gene: TRBV14
CDR3nt: TGTGCCAGCAGCTTGCCCCCCCGGACTAGCGGGAGCAATGAGCAGTTCTTC; CDR3aa: CASSLPPRTSGSNEQFF; j_gene: TRBJ2-1; len: 17; abundance: -; d_gene: TRBD2; v_gene: TRBV7-9
CDR3nt: TGTGCCAGCAGCTTAGGACAGGCCTACCACGAGCAGTACTTC; CDR3aa: CASSLGQAYHEQYF; j_gene: TRBJ2-7; len: 14; abundance: few; d_gene: -; v_gene: TRBV7-8
CDR3nt: TGTGCCAGCAGTTTATCCGGAGCCTACGAGCAGTACTTC; CDR3aa: CASSLSGAYEQYF; j_gene: TRBJ2-7; len: 13; abundance: -; d_gene: -; v_gene: TRBV28
CDR3nt: TGTGCCAGCAGCCCGACTAGCGGGACCTACGAGCAGTACTTC; CDR3aa: CASSPTSGTYEQYF; j_gene: TRBJ2-7; len: 14; abundance: -; d_gene: TRBD2; v_gene: TRBV7-6
CDR3nt: TGTGCCAGCAGTTCGACTAGCCAAGAGACCCAGTACTTC; CDR3aa: CASSSTSQETQYF; j_gene: TRBJ2-5; len: 13; abundance: -; d_gene: -; v_gene: TRBV3-1/TRBV3-2
CDR3nt: TGTGCCAGCAGTGAGGGACAGGGTGGCTCACCCCTCCACTTT; CDR3aa: CASSEGQGGSPLHF; j_gene: TRBJ1-6; len: 14; abundance: -; d_gene: TRBD1; v_gene: TRBV6-4
CDR3nt: TGTGCCAGCAAGGACGACAGGGACAAGCAGTACTTC; CDR3aa: CASKDDRDKQYF; j_gene: TRBJ2-7; len: 12; abundance: medium-sized; d_gene: TRBD1; v_gene: TRBV2
CDR3nt: TGTGCCAGCAGCCAAGCCGTCGGGTCAGGGGGACGGGAAACGCAGTATTTT; CDR3aa: CASSQAVGSGGRETQYF; j_gene: TRBJ2-3; len: 17; abundance: -; d_gene: TRBD1; v_gene: TRBV3-1/TRBV3-2
CDR3nt: TGTGCCAGTAGTTCGAGCGACAGGGGTAATTCACCCCTCCACTTT; CDR3aa: CASSSSDRGNSPLHF; j_gene: TRBJ1-6; len: 15; abundance: -; d_gene: TRBD1; v_gene: TRBV19
CDR3nt: TGCGCCAGCAGCCAAGTTCCGCGCTCTGGGGCCAACGTCCTGACTTTC; CDR3aa: CASSQVPRSGANVLTF; j_gene: TRBJ2-6; len: 16; abundance: once; d_gene: -; v_gene: TRBV4-1
CDR3nt: TGTGCCAGTAGTATCGTCCGGGAGGCTGACGAGCAGTACTTC; CDR3aa: CASSIVREADEQYF; j_gene: TRBJ2-7; len: 14; abundance: -; d_gene: TRBD2; v_gene: TRBV19
CDR3nt: TGTGCCAGCAGCTTGTGGGGGGGCGGGGAGACCCAGTACTTC; CDR3aa: CASSLWGGGETQYF; j_gene: TRBJ2-5; len: 14; abundance: -; d_gene: -; v_gene: TRBV11-2